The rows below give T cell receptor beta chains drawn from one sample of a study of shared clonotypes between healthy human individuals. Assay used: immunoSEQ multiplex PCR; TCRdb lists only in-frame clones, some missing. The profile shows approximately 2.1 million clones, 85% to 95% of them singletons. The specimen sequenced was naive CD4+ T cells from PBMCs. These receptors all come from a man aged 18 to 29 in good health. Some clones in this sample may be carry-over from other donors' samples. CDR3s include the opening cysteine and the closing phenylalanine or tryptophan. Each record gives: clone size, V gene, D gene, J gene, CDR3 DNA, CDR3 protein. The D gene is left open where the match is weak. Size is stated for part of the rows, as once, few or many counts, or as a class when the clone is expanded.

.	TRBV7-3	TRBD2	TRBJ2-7	TGTGCCAGCAGCTTAATACCGGGACTAGGCGAGCAGTACTTC	CASSLIPGLGEQYF
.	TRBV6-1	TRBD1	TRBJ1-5	TGTGCCAGCAGTGTGGGGACGGGCAGGGGGGTGAATCAGCCCCAGCATTTT	CASSVGTGRGVNQPQHF
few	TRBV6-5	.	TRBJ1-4	TGTGCCAGCAGTTACGCCTCAGGGGACGAAAAACTGTTTTTT	CASSYASGDEKLFF
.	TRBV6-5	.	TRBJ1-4	TGTGCCAGCAGTTACTCGTTGGGGGCTCAGGAAAAACTGTTTTTT	CASSYSLGAQEKLFF
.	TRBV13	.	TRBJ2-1	TGTGCCAGCAGCCCGGGAGATAACAATGAGCAGTTCTTC	CASSPGDNNEQFF
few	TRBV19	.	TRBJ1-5	TGTGCCAGTAAGCGGGGGGCGCAGATTACTCAGCCCCAGCATTTT	CASKRGAQITQPQHF
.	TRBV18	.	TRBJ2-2	TGTGCCAGCTCACTGTTCGGACCGGGCCGAGGGGACACCGGGGAGCTGTTTTTT	CASSLFGPGRGDTGELFF
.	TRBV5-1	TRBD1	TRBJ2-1	TGCGCCAGCAGCTTGATCGGACAGGGTAGTAATGAGCAGTTCTTC	CASSLIGQGSNEQFF
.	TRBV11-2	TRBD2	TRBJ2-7	TGTGCCAGCAGCTACAGCGGGAGGGCCTACGAGCAGTACTTC	CASSYSGRAYEQYF
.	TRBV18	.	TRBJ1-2	TGTGCCAGCTCGCCCGCCGGGGGGTACTCCGACTATGGCTACACCTTC	CASSPAGGYSDYGYTF
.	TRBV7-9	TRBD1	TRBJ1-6	TGTGCCAGCAGCTTAGGGACAGGGATCCCAGGAAATTCACCCCTCCACTTT	CASSLGTGIPGNSPLHF
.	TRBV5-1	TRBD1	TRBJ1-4	TGCGCCAGCAGCTCCAAGACAGGGGGAAATGAAAAACTGTTTTTT	CASSSKTGGNEKLFF
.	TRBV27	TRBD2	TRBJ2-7	TGTGCCAGCAGTATTTGGACTAGCGGAGGAAGTACTGGCGAGCAGTACTTC	CASSIWTSGGSTGEQYF
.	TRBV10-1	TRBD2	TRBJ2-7	TGCGCCAGCAGCGACCACGAACCGGGGGGGAGACAAACAAAGGACATCTCCTACGAGCAGTACTTC	CASSDHEPGGRQTKDISYEQYF
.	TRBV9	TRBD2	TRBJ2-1	TGTGCCAGCAGCGTAGGGCTAGCGGGAGTTTCTGGGAATGAGCAGTTCTTC	CASSVGLAGVSGNEQFF
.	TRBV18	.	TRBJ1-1	TGTGCCAGCTCACCGAACCGGGACACTGAAGCTTTCTTT	CASSPNRDTEAFF
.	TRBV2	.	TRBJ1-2	TGTGCCAGCACGTCCCGCCCCGGTGGGGGAGATGGCTACACCTTC	CASTSRPGGGDGYTF
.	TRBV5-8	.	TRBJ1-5	TGTGCCAGCAGCTTGGCTGGACATAGCGTTCAGCCCCAGCATTTT	CASSLAGHSVQPQHF
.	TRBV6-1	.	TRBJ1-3	TGTGCCAGCAGTGACAACAGCCGTTCTGGAAACACCATATATTTT	CASSDNSRSGNTIYF
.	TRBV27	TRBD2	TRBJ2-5	TGTGCCAGCACAGTAGCGGGAGTTGATAAGAGGGGACGAGAGACCCAGTACTTC	CASTVAGVDKRGRETQYF
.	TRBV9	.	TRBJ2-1	TGTGCCAGCACCTTCGAGACGAATGAGCAGTTCTTC	CASTFETNEQFF
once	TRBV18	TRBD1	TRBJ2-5	TGTGCCAGCTCACCCCGAGGGACAGGGCCTCGAGAGACCCAGTACTTC	CASSPRGTGPRETQYF
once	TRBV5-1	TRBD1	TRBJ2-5	TGCGCCAGCAGCTTGGGGACAGGGGTTGTGGTGGAGACCCAGTACTTC	CASSLGTGVVVETQYF
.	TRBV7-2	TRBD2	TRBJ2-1	TGTGCCAGCAGTCCCCGACTAGCGGGAAATGAGCAGTTCTTC	CASSPRLAGNEQFF
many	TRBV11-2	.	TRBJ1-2	TGTGCCAGCAGCTTAGACCCCTTACCCTCATCGAACTATGGCTACACCTTC	CASSLDPLPSSNYGYTF
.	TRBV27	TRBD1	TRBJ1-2	TGTGCCAGCAGGGATGGCACAGGGGGGGGCTATGGCTACACCTTC	CASRDGTGGGYGYTF
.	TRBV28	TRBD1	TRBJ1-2	TGTGCCAGCAAGAGACAGGGGGGCACTAACTATGGCTACACCTTC	CASKRQGGTNYGYTF
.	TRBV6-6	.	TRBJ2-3	TGTGCCAGCAGTTACTCGACGGGTGCGCAGTATTTT	CASSYSTGAQYF
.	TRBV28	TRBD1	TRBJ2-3	TGTGCCAGCAGTCAGTGGGACAGGGCTAGCACAGATACGCAGTATTTT	CASSQWDRASTDTQYF
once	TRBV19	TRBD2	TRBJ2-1	TGTGCCAGTAGTATTAGTAGCGGGAGTTTCTACAATGAGCAGTTCTTC	CASSISSGSFYNEQFF
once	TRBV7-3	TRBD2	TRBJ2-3	TGTGCCAGCAGCTTGGGGAGCGGGATAAGGGGCACAGATACGCAGTATTTT	CASSLGSGIRGTDTQYF
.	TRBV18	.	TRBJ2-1	TGTGCCAGCTCACCGGGACTCCCTACCTACAATGAGCAGTTCTTC	CASSPGLPTYNEQFF
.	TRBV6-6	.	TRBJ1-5	TGTGCCAGCACCCCGGACAGCCTGACCCCCCAGCATTTT	CASTPDSLTPQHF
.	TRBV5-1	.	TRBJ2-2	TGCGCCAGCAGCGTTAACACCGGGGAGCTGTTTTTT	CASSVNTGELFF
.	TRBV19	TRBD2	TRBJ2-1	TGTGCCAGTAGTGGTAGCGGGAGGTCCTACAATGAGCAGTTCTTC	CASSGSGRSYNEQFF
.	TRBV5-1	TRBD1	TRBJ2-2	TGCGCCAGCAGCTCGGGACAGATCTCTTCCGGGGAGCTGTTTTTT	CASSSGQISSGELFF
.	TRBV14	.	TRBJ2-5	TGTGCCAGCAGCCAAGATCGGGGGACCCAGTACTTC	CASSQDRGTQYF
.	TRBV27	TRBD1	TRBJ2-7	TGTGCCAGCAGTTTAAAGGGACAGGGGAGCTACGAGCAGTACTTC	CASSLKGQGSYEQYF
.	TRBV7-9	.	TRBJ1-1	TGTGCCAGCAGCTTCGCTCTAGACAGTCCCATGAACACTGAAGCTTTCTTT	CASSFALDSPMNTEAFF
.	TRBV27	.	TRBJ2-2	TGTGCCAGCAGTTTAGGAAGGGGAGGCGGGGAGCTGTTTTTT	CASSLGRGGGELFF
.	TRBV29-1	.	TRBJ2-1	TGCAGCGTTGCAGGGGGGTCCCATGAGCAGTTCTTC	CSVAGGSHEQFF
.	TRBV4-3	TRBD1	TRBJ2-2	TGCGCCAGCAGCCAAGTCGTCCGGGACAGCCAAGGGGAGCTGTTTTTT	CASSQVVRDSQGELFF
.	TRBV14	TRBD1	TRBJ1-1	TGTGCCAGCAGCCAAGATGGGACAGGGGCCCTTAGTGAAGCTTTCTTT	CASSQDGTGALSEAFF
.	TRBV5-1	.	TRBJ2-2	TGCGCCAGCAGCTTGGACGCCTTTGGTACCGGGGAGCTGTTTTTT	CASSLDAFGTGELFF
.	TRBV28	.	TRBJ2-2	TGTGCCAGCAGTTTAAGGCCCGGGGAGCTGTTTTTT	CASSLRPGELFF
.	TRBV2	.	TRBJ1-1	TGTGCCAGCAGGGCGACCCTCGTGGGGGGGGCTTTCTTT	CASRATLVGGAFF
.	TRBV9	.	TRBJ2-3	TGTGCCAGCAGCACGGGGGCGGGAGGCACAGATACGCAGTATTTT	CASSTGAGGTDTQYF
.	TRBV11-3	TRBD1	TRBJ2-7	TGTGCCAGCAGCTCCGACAGGGGGGACGAGCAGTACTTC	CASSSDRGDEQYF
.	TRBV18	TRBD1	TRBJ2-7	TGTGCCAGCTCGCCTCCCGGGACAGGTCTTTACGAGCAGTACTTC	CASSPPGTGLYEQYF
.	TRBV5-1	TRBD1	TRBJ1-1	TGCGCCAGCAGCTTGACAGGGGGCTTGAACACTGAAGCTTTCTTT	CASSLTGGLNTEAFF
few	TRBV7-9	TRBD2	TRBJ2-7	TGTGCCAGCAGCAACAACGGACTAGATCGCGAGCAGTACTTC	CASSNNGLDREQYF
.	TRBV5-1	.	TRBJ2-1	TGCGCCAGCAGCACTGGCGTCGGGGAAGAGCAGTTCTTC	CASSTGVGEEQFF
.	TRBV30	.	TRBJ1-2	TGTGCCTGGAATTACGGGGACCACTATGGCTACACCTTC	CAWNYGDHYGYTF
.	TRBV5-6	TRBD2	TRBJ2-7	TGTGCCAGCAGCTTGGCCGCGGGGGTAAGGACGTACGAGCAGTACTTC	CASSLAAGVRTYEQYF
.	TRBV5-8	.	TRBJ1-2	TGTGCCAGCAGCTTGGTACCCCTCGGGGGCTATGGCTACACCTTC	CASSLVPLGGYGYTF
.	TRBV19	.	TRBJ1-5	TGTGCCAGTAGCCTTCACCCGGGGGATCTCAATCAGCCCCAGCATTTT	CASSLHPGDLNQPQHF
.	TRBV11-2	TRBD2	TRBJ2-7	TGTGCCAGCCAGGACCGGACTAGTGGCTACGAGCAGTACTTC	CASQDRTSGYEQYF
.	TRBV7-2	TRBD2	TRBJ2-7	TGTGCCAGCAGCTCTTCCACTAGCGGACTAGCCTACGAGCAGTACTTC	CASSSSTSGLAYEQYF